These 2 T cell receptor beta chains were sequenced from one sample in a study of blood T cell repertoires in COVID-19. Assay used: immunoSEQ multiplex PCR; TCRdb lists only in-frame clones, some missing. The sample consists of roughly 30,000 clones, roughly 90% of them appearing once. Sequencing was carried out using peripheral blood. These receptors all come from a human donor in a cohort sampled during active COVID-19.

This clone was observed a handful of times. At one end, the junction sequence differs from germline, possibly due to a read error. V usage is TRBV12-5 and J usage is TRBJ2-1; weak D call: TRBD2 (7 bases). The CDR3 runs 13 residues. CDR1 and CDR2 from the germline V gene are LGHNT and FRNRAP. In nucleotides, the CDR3 is TGTGCTAGTGGTTGGGCCAGAAGGGGGGGGCCGGTCTTC. Translation gives CASGWARRGGPVF.

As to this clone: The junction departs from the called germline gene at one end, perhaps through a read error. The chain recombines TRBV2 with TRBJ2-7; TRBD2 matches at 9 bases. Germline loops: CDR1 SNHLY, CDR2 FYNNEI. CDR3 length: 12 residues. The CDR3 DNA reads as TGTGCCAGCAGTGCGTTTAGCGGGGGTAGGGACTTC. It yields the protein CASSAFSGGRDF.